This paragraph reports one T cell receptor (beta chain). Germline V CDR1 and CDR2: SGHTA, FQGNSA. CDR3 size: 13 residues. V was cut by 5 bases and J by 2 bases, with 9 bases left in between. This record belongs to a study of blood T cell repertoires in COVID-19. Study summary: Italy, Spain and the United States were the sources of the convalescent and acute COVID-19 samples.

Repertoires were generated with immunoSEQ multiplex PCR, while TCRdb's copy carries only in-frame clones and drops some. There are about 440,000 clones in the sample; about 91% occur only once, and roughly an eighth lies in the top ten. Input material: peripheral blood. The chain employs TRBV7-2 and TRBJ2-5; D not resolved. The sequence was collected from a woman between 50 and 59 years old with COVID-19, enrolled during active disease. CDR3 DNA sequence: TGTGCCAGCAGCCGAGGCCAGCAAGAGACCCAGTACTTC. This gives the protein CASSRGQQETQYF.